Reported below is one T cell receptor beta chain. Antigen specificity is unknown. The sample comes from a study of cytomegalovirus exposure and HLA in healthy donors. General observations from the study: The authors enumerated around 150 TCR beta chains as linked to cytomegalovirus. Sequence variants that were highly shared formed a cluster that was likely a sequencing artifact. Later analysis suggested links between common viral pathogens and several top significant clusters.

Both 60 Vbeta primers and 13 Jbeta primers went into the PCR. The table came from immunoSEQ multiplex PCR; TCRdb's copy has only in-frame clones and leaves some out. Here the sample spans about 210,000 clones, 85% being singletons. The V gene's germline CDR1 is SGHNT and CDR2 YYREEE (reference sequence). With 1 base removed from V and 0 bases from J, the gap between germline ends came to 7 bases. This CDR3 has 15 amino acids. The sequenced sample consisted of PBMCs. This TCR was sampled from a girl aged 2 to 10 in good health and CMV-seronegative. The V call is TRBV5-4, the J call TRBJ1-4; D remains unclear. The CDR3 region is CASSLNRATNEKLFF. The CDR3 DNA is TGTGCCAGCAGCTTGAACCGCGCAACTAATGAAAAACTGTTTTTT.